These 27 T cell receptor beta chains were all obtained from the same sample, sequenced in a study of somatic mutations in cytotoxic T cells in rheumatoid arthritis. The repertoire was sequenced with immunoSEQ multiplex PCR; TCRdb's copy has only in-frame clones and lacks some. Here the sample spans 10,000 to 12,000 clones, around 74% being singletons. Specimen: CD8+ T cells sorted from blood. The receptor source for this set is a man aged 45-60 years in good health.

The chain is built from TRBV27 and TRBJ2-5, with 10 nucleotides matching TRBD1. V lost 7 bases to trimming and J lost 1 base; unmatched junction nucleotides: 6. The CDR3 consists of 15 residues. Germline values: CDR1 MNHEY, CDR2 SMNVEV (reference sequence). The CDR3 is CASILRDRGQETQYF. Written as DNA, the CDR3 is TGTGCCAGCATTCTAAGGGACAGGGGCCAAGAGACCCAGTACTTC.

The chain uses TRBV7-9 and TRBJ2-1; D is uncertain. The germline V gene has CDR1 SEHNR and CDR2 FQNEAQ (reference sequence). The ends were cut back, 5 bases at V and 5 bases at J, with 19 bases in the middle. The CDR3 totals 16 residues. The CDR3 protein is CASSTTKTLTHNEQFF. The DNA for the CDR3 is TGTGCCAGCAGCACAACTAAGACTCTGACCCACAATGAGCAGTTCTTC.

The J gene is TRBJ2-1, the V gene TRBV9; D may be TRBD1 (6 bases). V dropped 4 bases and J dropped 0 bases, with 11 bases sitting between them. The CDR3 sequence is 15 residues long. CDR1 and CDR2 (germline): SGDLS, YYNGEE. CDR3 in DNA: TGTGCCAGCAGCCTAACAGGGAGCTCCTACAATGAGCAGTTCTTC. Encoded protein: CASSLTGSSYNEQFF.

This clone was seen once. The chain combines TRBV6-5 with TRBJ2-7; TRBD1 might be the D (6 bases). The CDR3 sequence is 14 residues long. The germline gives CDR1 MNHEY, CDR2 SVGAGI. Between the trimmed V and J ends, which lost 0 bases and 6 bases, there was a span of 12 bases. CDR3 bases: TGTGCCAGCAGTTACTCGTTACAGGGCTTCGAGCAGTACTTC. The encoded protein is CASSYSLQGFEQYF.

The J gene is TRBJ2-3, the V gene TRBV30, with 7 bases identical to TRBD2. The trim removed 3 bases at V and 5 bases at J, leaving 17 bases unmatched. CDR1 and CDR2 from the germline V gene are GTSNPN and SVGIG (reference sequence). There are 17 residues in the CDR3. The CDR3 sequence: CAWSLLGNGRRGDTQYF. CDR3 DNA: TGTGCCTGGAGCTTACTGGGGAACGGGAGGAGAGGAGATACGCAGTATTTT.

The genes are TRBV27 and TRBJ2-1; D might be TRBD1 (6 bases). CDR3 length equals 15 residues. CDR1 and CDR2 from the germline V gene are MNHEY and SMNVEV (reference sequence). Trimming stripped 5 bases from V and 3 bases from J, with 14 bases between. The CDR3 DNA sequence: TGTGCCAGCAGTCTCACAGGGCATATCTACAATGAGCAGTTCTTC. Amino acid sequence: CASSLTGHIYNEQFF.

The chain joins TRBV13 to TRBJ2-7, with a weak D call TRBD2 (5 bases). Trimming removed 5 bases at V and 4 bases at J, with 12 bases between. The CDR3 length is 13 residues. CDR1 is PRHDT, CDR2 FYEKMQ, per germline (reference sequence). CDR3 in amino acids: CASSPRGPYEQYF. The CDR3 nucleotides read TGTGCCAGCAGCCCTCGCGGGCCTTACGAGCAGTACTTC.

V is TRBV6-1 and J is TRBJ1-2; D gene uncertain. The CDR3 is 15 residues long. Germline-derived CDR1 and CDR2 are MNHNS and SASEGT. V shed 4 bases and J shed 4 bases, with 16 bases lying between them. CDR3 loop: CASSVRRRLAYGYTF. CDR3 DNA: TGTGCCAGCAGTGTGCGGCGCCGGTTGGCCTATGGCTACACCTTC.

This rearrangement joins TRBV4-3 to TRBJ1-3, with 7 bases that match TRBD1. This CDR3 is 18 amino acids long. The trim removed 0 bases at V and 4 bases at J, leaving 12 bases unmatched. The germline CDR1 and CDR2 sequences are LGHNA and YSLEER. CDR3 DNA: TGCGCCAGCAGCCAAGATTGGCGACAGGGTACGAAAGGAAACACCATATATTTT. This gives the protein CASSQDWRQGTKGNTIYF.

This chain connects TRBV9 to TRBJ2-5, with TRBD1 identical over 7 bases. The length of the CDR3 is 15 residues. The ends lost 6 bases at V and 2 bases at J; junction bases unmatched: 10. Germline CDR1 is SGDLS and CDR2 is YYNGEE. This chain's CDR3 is CASTESGRGQETQYF. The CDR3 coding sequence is TGTGCCAGCACCGAATCGGGCAGGGGGCAAGAGACCCAGTACTTC.

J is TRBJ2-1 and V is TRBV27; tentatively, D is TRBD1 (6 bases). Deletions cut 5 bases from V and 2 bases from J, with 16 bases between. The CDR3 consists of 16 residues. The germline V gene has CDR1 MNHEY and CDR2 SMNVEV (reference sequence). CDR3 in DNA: TGTGCCAGCAGTCCCCCACCCAGGGGCCCCTACAATGAGCAGTTCTTC. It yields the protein CASSPPPRGPYNEQFF.

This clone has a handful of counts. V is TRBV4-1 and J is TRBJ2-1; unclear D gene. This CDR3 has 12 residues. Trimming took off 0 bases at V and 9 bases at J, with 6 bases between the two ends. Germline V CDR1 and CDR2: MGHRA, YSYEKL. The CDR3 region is CASSQDYFEQFF. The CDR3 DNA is TGCGCCAGCAGCCAAGACTATTTTGAGCAGTTCTTC.

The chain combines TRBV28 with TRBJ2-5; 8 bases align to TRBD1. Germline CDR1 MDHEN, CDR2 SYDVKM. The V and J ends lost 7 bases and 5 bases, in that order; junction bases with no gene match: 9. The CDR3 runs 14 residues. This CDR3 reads CASTLGQGRETQYF. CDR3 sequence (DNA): TGTGCCAGCACCCTAGGACAGGGAAGGGAGACCCAGTACTTC. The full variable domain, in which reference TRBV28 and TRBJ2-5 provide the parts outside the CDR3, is DVKVTQSSRYLVKRTGEKVFLECVQDMDHENMFWYRQDPGLGLRLIYFSYDVKMKEKGDIPEGYSVSREKKERFSLILESASTNQTSMYLCASTLGQGRETQYFGPGTRLLVL.

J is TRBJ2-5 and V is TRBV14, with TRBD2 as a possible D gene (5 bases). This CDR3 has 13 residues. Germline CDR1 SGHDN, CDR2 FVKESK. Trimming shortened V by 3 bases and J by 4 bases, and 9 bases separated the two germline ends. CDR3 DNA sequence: TGTGCCAGCAGCCAGGGAACTAGAGAGACCCAGTACTTC. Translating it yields CASSQGTRETQYF.

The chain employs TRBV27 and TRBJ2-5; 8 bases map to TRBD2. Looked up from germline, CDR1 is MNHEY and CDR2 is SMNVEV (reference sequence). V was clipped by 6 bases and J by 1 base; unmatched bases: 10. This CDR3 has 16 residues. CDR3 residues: CASRDQIAGTQETQYF. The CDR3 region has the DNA TGTGCCAGCAGGGACCAAATAGCGGGGACCCAAGAGACCCAGTACTTC.

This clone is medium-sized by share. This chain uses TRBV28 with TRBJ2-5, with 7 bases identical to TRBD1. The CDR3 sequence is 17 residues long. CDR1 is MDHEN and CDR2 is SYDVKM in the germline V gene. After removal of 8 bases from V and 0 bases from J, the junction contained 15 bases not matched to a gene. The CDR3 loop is CASETGLGQRDQETQYF. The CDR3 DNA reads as TGTGCCAGCGAAACCGGCCTGGGACAGCGCGACCAAGAGACCCAGTACTTC. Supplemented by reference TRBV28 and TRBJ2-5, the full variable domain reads DVKVTQSSRYLVKRTGEKVFLECVQDMDHENMFWYRQDPGLGLRLIYFSYDVKMKEKGDIPEGYSVSREKKERFSLILESASTNQTSMYLCASETGLGQRDQETQYFGPGTRLLVL.

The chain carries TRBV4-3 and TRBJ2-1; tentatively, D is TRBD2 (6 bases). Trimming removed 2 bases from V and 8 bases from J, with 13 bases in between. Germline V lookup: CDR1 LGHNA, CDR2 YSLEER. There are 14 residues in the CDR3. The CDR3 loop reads CASSQSRGVDEQFF. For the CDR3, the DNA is TGCGCCAGCAGCCAATCCCGCGGGGTTGATGAGCAGTTCTTC.

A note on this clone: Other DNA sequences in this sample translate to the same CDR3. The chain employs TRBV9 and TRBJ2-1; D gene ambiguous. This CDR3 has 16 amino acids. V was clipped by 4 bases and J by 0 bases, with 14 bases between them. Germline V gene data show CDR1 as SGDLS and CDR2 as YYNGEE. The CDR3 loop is CASSPKGGHSYNEQFF. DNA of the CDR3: TGTGCCAGCAGCCCCAAAGGCGGCCACTCCTACAATGAGCAGTTCTTC.

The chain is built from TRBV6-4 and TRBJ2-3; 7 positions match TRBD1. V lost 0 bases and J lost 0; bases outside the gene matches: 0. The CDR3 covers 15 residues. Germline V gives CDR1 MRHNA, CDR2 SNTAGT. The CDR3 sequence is CASSDSTGSTDTQYF. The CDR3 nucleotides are TGTGCCAGCAGTGACTCGACAGGGAGCACAGATACGCAGTATTTT.

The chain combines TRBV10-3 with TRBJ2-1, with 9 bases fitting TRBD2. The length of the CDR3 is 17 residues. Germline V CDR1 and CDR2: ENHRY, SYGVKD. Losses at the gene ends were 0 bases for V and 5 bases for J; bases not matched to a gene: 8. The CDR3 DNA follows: TGTGCCATCAGTGAGTCCCGGGCTAGCGGGGACAACAATGAGCAGTTCTTC. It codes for CAISESRASGDNNEQFF.

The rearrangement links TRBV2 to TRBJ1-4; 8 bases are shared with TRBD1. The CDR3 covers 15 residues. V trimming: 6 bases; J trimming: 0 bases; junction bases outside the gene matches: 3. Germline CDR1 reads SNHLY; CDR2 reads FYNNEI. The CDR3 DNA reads TGTGCCAGCAGCCCGGGACAGGCAACTAATGAAAAACTGTTTTTT. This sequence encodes CASSPGQATNEKLFF.

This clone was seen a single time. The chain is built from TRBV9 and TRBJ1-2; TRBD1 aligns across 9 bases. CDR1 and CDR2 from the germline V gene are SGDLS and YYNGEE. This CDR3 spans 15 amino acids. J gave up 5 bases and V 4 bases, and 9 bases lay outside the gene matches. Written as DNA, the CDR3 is TGTGCCAGCAGCCCGGGACAGGGAAGGGGGTATGGCTACACCTTC. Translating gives CASSPGQGRGYGYTF.

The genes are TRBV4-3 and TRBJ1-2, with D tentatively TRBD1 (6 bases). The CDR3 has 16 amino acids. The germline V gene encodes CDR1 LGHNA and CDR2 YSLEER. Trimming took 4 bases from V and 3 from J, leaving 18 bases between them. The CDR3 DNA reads TGCGCCAGCAGCCTCAATCCGGGGGGCTCGGACTATGGCTACACCTTC. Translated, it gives CASSLNPGGSDYGYTF.

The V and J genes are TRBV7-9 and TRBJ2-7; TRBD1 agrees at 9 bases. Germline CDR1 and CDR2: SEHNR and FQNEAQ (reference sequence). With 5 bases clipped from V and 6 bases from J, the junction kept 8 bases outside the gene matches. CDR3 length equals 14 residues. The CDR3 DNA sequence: TGTGCCAGCAGCCGGACAGGGGCCCGGGGCGAGCAGTACTTC. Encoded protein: CASSRTGARGEQYF.

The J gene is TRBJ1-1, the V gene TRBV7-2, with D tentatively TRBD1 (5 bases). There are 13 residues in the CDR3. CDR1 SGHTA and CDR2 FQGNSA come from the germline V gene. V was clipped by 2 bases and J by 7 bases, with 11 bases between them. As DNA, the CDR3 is TGTGCCAGCAGCTTAACGATTAGGGGTGAAGCTTTCTTT. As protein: CASSLTIRGEAFF.

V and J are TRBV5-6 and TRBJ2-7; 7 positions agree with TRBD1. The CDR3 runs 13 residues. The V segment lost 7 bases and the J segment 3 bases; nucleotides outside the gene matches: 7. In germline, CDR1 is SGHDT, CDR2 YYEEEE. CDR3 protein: CASRGGTVYEQYF. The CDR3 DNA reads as TGTGCCAGCCGAGGGGGCACCGTCTACGAGCAGTACTTC. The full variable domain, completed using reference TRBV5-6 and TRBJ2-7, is DAGVTQSPTHLIKTRGQQVTLRCSPKSGHDTVSWYQQALGQGPQFIFQYYEEEERQRGNFPDRFSGHQFPNYSSELNVNALLLGDSALYLCASRGGTVYEQYFGPGTRLTVT.

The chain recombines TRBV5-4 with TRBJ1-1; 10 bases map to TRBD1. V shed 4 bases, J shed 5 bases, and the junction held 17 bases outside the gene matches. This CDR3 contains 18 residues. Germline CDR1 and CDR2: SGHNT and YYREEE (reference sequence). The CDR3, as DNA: TGTGCCAGCAGCGGAACCACCGGGACAGGGGTTTTGGAAACTGAAGCTTTCTTT. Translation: CASSGTTGTGVLETEAFF.